Presented here are 16 T cell receptor beta chains from one specimen sequenced in a study of T cells in Graves' hyperthyroidism and ophthalmopathy. Authors of the study amplified TCR beta CDR3 regions from RNA transcripts. First-round RT-PCR with HTBI primers amplified the TCR CDR3 region. TCRdb fed the multiplex PCR reads into MiXCR, producing one record per CDR3 protein. The sample has some 760,000 distinct CDR3 sequences; 14% are singletons. Sample: blood. The receptors were gathered from a woman aged 18-30 years with Graves' hyperthyroidism.

In its sample, this clonotype was seen many times. Here the CDR3 DNA reads TGCGCCAGCAGTGAGTCTCCCTTGCTAGGAAAAGAGACCCAGTACTTC. It is translated as CASSESPLLGKETQYF. The chain links TRBV10-1 to TRBJ2-5; D gene ambiguous. This CDR3 has 16 amino acids. CDR1 and CDR2 (germline): WNHNN, SYGVQD (reference sequence). The V gene lost 0 bases and the J gene lost 3 bases, with 14 bases spanning the gap.

The rearrangement uses TRBV7-3 and TRBJ2-1; a possible D gene is TRBD2 (6 bases). V lost 3 bases and J 7 bases, leaving 16 bases between the germline ends. This CDR3 comprises 15 residues. Germline CDR1 and CDR2: SGHTA and FQGTGA. DNA of the CDR3: TGTGCCAGCAGCTTCTCCGGGGGTGCTTTGAATGAGCAGTTCTTC. This encodes CASSFSGGALNEQFF.

The V call is TRBV10-3, the J call TRBJ2-1; 9 nucleotides agree with TRBD1. The germline V gene encodes CDR1 ENHRY and CDR2 SYGVKD. V shed 4 bases and J 5 bases; nucleotides not matched to a gene: 3. The CDR3 spans 14 residues. CDR3 DNA sequence: TGTGCCATCAGTGGCGGGACAGGGCACAATGAGCAGTTCTTC. Encoded protein: CAISGGTGHNEQFF.

The table lists this clonotype with a few counts. The chain links TRBV4-1 to TRBJ2-1, with 13 bases that match TRBD2. Germline lookup yields CDR1 MGHRA and CDR2 YSYEKL. Trimming at V came to 3 bases and at J to 3 bases, leaving 11 bases not matched to a gene. This CDR3 has 19 residues. The CDR3 here is CASSHSLAGGLSLYNEQFF. CDR3 coding DNA: TGCGCCAGCAGCCATTCACTAGCGGGAGGGCTGAGTCTCTACAATGAGCAGTTCTTC.

V and J are TRBV7-9 and TRBJ1-2; no clear D. Germline V lookup: CDR1 SEHNR, CDR2 FQNEAQ (reference sequence). The CDR3 loop spans 11 amino acids. Trimming pared 4 bases from V and 8 bases from J, leaving 8 bases between. The CDR3 DNA is TGTGCCAGCAGCTCCCGGACGGGCTACACCTTC. Its protein is CASSSRTGYTF.

The chain recombines TRBV5-1 with TRBJ2-4, with D perhaps TRBD2 (7 bases). The germline V gene encodes CDR1 SGHRS and CDR2 YFSETQ. The V gene lost 5 bases and the J gene lost 6 bases, with 18 bases spanning the gap. This CDR3 spans 15 amino acids. CDR3 nucleotide sequence: TGCGCCAGCAGGGACGTTGGACTAGGGGGAAACATTCAGTACTTC. Translated: CASRDVGLGGNIQYF. Drawing the rest from reference TRBV5-1 and TRBJ2-4, the complete variable domain is KAGVTQTPRYLIKTRGQQVTLSCSPISGHRSVSWYQQTPGQGLQFLFEYFSETQRNKGNFPGRFSGRQFSNSRSEMNVSTLELGDSALYLCASRDVGLGGNIQYFGAGTRLSVL.

This clonotype was found a few times. A much larger clone differs by one base, so this may be a read error. V and J are TRBV3-1 and TRBJ1-5, with 7 bases identical to TRBD1. The V gene end was trimmed by 5 bases and the J gene end by 4 bases; junction bases not matched to a gene: 5. CDR1 is LGHDT and CDR2 is YNNKEL in the germline V gene (reference sequence). CDR3 length: 14 amino acids. CDR3: CASSETGMNQPQHF. The CDR3 nucleotides are TGTGCCAGCAGCGAGACAGGGATGAATCAGCCCCAGCATTTT.

This clonotype has a count of ten or more. This chain links TRBV18 with TRBJ2-3, with 7 bases lining up with TRBD1. This CDR3 is built from 16 residues. Germline V gene sequence: CDR1 KGHSH, CDR2 LQKENI. V dropped 0 bases and J dropped 5; count of bases not matched to a gene: 8. For the CDR3, the DNA is TGTGCCAGCTCACCACCCGGCAGGGGGTTTCGAGATACGCAGTATTTT. Translation gives CASSPPGRGFRDTQYF.

V gene TRBV12-3 or TRBV12-4 combines with J gene TRBJ1-2; 7 nucleotides match TRBD1. This CDR3 comprises 15 residues. V gave up 6 bases and J gave up 5 bases; unmatched junction bases: 12. The CDR3, as DNA: TGTGCCAGCAGAGAAGGGGGCTCCGGCATATATGGCTACACCTTC. The encoded protein is CASREGGSGIYGYTF.

At least ten counts were recorded for this clonotype. This chain links TRBV6-2 or TRBV6-3 with TRBJ2-1, with D hard to call. Germline loops: CDR1 MNHEY, CDR2 SVGEGT. The CDR3 sequence is 14 residues long. V was cut by 5 bases and J by 5 bases, with 13 bases left in between. The CDR3: CASSAWSLHNEQFF. In DNA, the CDR3 is TGTGCCAGCAGTGCGTGGTCCCTACACAATGAGCAGTTCTTC.

Many counts were recorded for this clonotype. The rearrangement links TRBV18 to TRBJ2-1; TRBD2 matches at 7 bases. This CDR3 comprises 15 residues. Germline CDR1 reads KGHSH; CDR2 reads LQKENI. With 5 bases clipped from V and 0 bases from J, the junction kept 4 bases outside the gene matches. The CDR3 nucleotides read TGTGCCAGCTCAGCTGCTAGCGGCTCCTACAATGAGCAGTTCTTC. It is translated as CASSAASGSYNEQFF.

This clonotype has only a few counts. The chain is built from TRBV29-1 and TRBJ2-1; 7 nucleotides agree with TRBD2. Germline trimming cut 6 bases from V and 9 bases from J; bases unmatched to any gene: 8. The CDR3 runs to 12 residues. Per the germline V gene, CDR1 is SQVTM and CDR2 is ANQGSEA. The CDR3, as DNA: TGCAGCGTCCCGGGAGGAGCGGCTGAGCAGTTCTTC. It translates to CSVPGGAAEQFF.

The rearrangement joins TRBV7-2 to TRBJ2-2; 8 nucleotides line up with TRBD2. Germline loops: CDR1 SGHTA, CDR2 FQGNSA. Losses at the gene ends were 5 bases for V and 0 bases for J; bases not matched to a gene: 14. The CDR3 loop spans 19 amino acids. This CDR3 is CASSPKIWLAGSNTGELFF. The CDR3 nucleotides are TGTGCCAGCAGCCCTAAAATCTGGCTAGCGGGTTCGAACACCGGGGAGCTGTTTTTT.

Concerning this clonotype itself: This sequence may be a read error, since a much larger clone differs from it by one base. The V gene is TRBV2, the J gene TRBJ1-6; the D is unclear. The germline V gene has CDR1 SNHLY and CDR2 FYNNEI. The CDR3 has 15 amino acids. Deletions cut 2 bases from V and 8 bases from J, with 13 bases between. The CDR3 nucleotides read TGTGCCAGCAGTGAAACCGACGGCCTTTATTCACCCCTCCACTTT. Protein sequence: CASSETDGLYSPLHF.

This clonotype came up a few times. This chain joins TRBV9 and TRBJ2-1; TRBD2 aligns across 8 bases. This CDR3 contains 16 residues. With V trimmed by 0 bases and J by 12 bases, 14 bases remained unmatched. Germline CDR1 reads SGDLS; CDR2 reads YYNGEE. The CDR3 spells CASSVASVAGSDGQFF. The CDR3 DNA sequence: TGTGCCAGCAGCGTAGCTTCAGTAGCGGGGTCGGATGGGCAGTTCTTC.

In this sample, this clonotype turned up a few times. The CDR3 is CSATLPRGRVGTYRGYTF. The CDR3 coding sequence is TGCAGTGCTACCCTTCCTCGGGGCAGGGTAGGGACCTATCGTGGCTACACCTTC. The gene calls are TRBV20-1 and TRBJ1-2, with D possibly matching TRBD1 (5 bases). CDR3 length equals 18 residues. Trimming removed 4 bases at V and 7 bases at J, with 31 bases between. Germline values: CDR1 DFQATT, CDR2 SNEGSKA (reference sequence).